This paragraph covers one TCR beta chain sequence. Its antigen remains unknown. These data belong to a study of blood T cells in healthy people across ages. The authors ran a second PCR of about 6 to 11 cycles using a sample-barcoded 5' primer and a J-beta primer mix. TCRdb passed the 5' RACE reads through MiXCR, listing each CDR3 protein once. The table records more than 1,400,000 distinct CDR3 sequences, around two fifths of them present only once. Overall study findings and caveats: When set beside aged donors, long-lived donors presented more naive CD4+ cells and higher diversity. Unsorted PBMC input precluded a conclusive naive versus antigen-experienced comparison.

Looked up from germline, CDR1 is MDHEN and CDR2 is SYDVKM. V trimming: 3 bases; J trimming: 5 bases; junction bases outside the gene matches: 20. This CDR3 is built from 20 residues. The source of this sequence is a young woman in good health. Sequencing was performed on blood. The genes are TRBV28 and TRBJ2-1; TRBD2 agrees at 9 bases. The CDR3 is CASSFPQSSGGLMRDNEQFF. DNA for the CDR3: TGTGCCAGCAGTTTCCCACAGAGTAGCGGGGGCCTCATGCGCGACAATGAGCAGTTCTTC.